This is a list of T cell receptor beta chains from one sample in a study of T cells after yellow fever vaccination. TCRdb re-analysed the 5' RACE reads in MiXCR, keeping a single row per CDR3 protein. The sample has approximately 580,000 distinct CDR3 sequences; about 17% are singletons. Here the sequenced sample was PBMCs, taken 4 to 5 days after the first yellow fever vaccination. These TCRs come from a man between 18 and 35 years old who received the YFV17D yellow fever vaccine. Each CDR3 is given with its conserved first and last residue. A D gene is named only where the DNA matches it firmly. Part of the rows lack a size; the others show once, few, many or a class for expanded clones.

abundance: many; j_gene: TRBJ2-3; d_gene: TRBD2; v_gene: TRBV12-3/TRBV12-4; CDR3nt: TGTGCCAGCAGTTTGTCTAGCGGGGGACCAAGCGGTACGCAGTATTTT; CDR3aa: CASSLSSGGPSGTQYF
abundance: few; j_gene: TRBJ2-1; d_gene: TRBD1; v_gene: TRBV4-1; CDR3nt: TGCGCCAGCAGCCAGATAGGGACAGCTTACAATGAGCAGTTCTTC; CDR3aa: CASSQIGTAYNEQFF
abundance: .; j_gene: TRBJ2-1; d_gene: .; v_gene: TRBV27; CDR3nt: TGTGCCAGCAGTTTATCATGGGGAGAAACAGGCTTAGGGGGGCATAGGAATGAGCAGTTCTTC; CDR3aa: CASSLSWGETGLGGHRNEQFF
abundance: .; j_gene: TRBJ1-5; d_gene: TRBD1; v_gene: TRBV12-3/TRBV12-4; CDR3nt: TGTGCCAGCAGTGGCTGGCGGGAGGGGGCTCAGCCCCAGCATTTT; CDR3aa: CASSGWREGAQPQHF
abundance: few; j_gene: TRBJ2-7; d_gene: .; v_gene: TRBV20-1; CDR3nt: TGCAGTGCCGCAGGGAGGCAGGGGGGGTCCTACGAGCAGTACTTC; CDR3aa: CSAAGRQGGSYEQYF
abundance: few; j_gene: TRBJ2-5; d_gene: .; v_gene: TRBV7-2; CDR3nt: TGTGCCAGCAGCTCGGTCTACCAAGAGACCCAGTACTTC; CDR3aa: CASSSVYQETQYF
abundance: few; j_gene: TRBJ2-1; d_gene: .; v_gene: TRBV5-1; CDR3nt: TGCGCCAGCAGCTCCGGACAGGAGGGGCTTGAGCAGTTCTTC; CDR3aa: CASSSGQEGLEQFF
abundance: .; j_gene: TRBJ1-2; d_gene: .; v_gene: TRBV21-1; CDR3nt: TGTGCCAGCAGCAACCAGTATGGCTACACCTTC; CDR3aa: CASSNQYGYTF
abundance: few; j_gene: TRBJ1-6; d_gene: TRBD1; v_gene: TRBV5-1; CDR3nt: TGCGCCAGCAGCTTGGGGACAGGGGTTTCACCCCTCCACTTT; CDR3aa: CASSLGTGVSPLHF
abundance: few; j_gene: TRBJ1-2; d_gene: .; v_gene: TRBV5-1; CDR3nt: TGCGCCAGCAGCGGCGGTGCTTCAGGGGTCGGCTACACCTTC; CDR3aa: CASSGGASGVGYTF
abundance: few; j_gene: TRBJ1-6; d_gene: .; v_gene: TRBV4-1; CDR3nt: TGCGCCAGCAGCCAAGATGGGGTCAGGAGTTCACCCCTCCACTTT; CDR3aa: CASSQDGVRSSPLHF
abundance: .; j_gene: TRBJ2-3; d_gene: TRBD2; v_gene: TRBV5-1; CDR3nt: TGCGCCAGCAGCACTACTAGCGTGGGCACAGATACGCAGTATTTT; CDR3aa: CASSTTSVGTDTQYF
abundance: few; j_gene: TRBJ2-3; d_gene: .; v_gene: TRBV12-3/TRBV12-4; CDR3nt: TGTGCCAGCAGTTTCCTATCGTGGGATACGCAGTATTTT; CDR3aa: CASSFLSWDTQYF
abundance: few; j_gene: TRBJ2-1; d_gene: .; v_gene: TRBV18; CDR3nt: TGTGCCAGCTCACCACGGACCATCAATGAGCAGTTCTTC; CDR3aa: CASSPRTINEQFF
abundance: many; j_gene: TRBJ2-4; d_gene: .; v_gene: TRBV6-1; CDR3nt: TGTGCCAGCCAGGCCCGGCAGGACAACGCCAAAAACATTCAGTACTTC; CDR3aa: CASQARQDNAKNIQYF
abundance: .; j_gene: TRBJ2-4; d_gene: TRBD2; v_gene: TRBV4-2; CDR3nt: TGTGCCAGCAGCCACTATCCGGGACTAGCGGGGGTAGCCAAAAACATTCAGTACTTC; CDR3aa: CASSHYPGLAGVAKNIQYF
abundance: few; j_gene: TRBJ1-2; d_gene: .; v_gene: TRBV4-3; CDR3nt: TGCGCCAGCAGCCAAGATCTCCGGGGGGCGCGCGGCAGTGGCTACACCTTC; CDR3aa: CASSQDLRGARGSGYTF
abundance: .; j_gene: TRBJ1-2; d_gene: .; v_gene: TRBV19; CDR3nt: TGTGCCAGTAGTATAGATCTTGCAGGGTATGGCTACACCTTC; CDR3aa: CASSIDLAGYGYTF
abundance: .; j_gene: TRBJ1-1; d_gene: .; v_gene: TRBV5-1; CDR3nt: TGCGCCAGCAGATCGGGGGTCAGTTGGGGCTTAGCTTTCTTT; CDR3aa: CASRSGVSWGLAFF
abundance: .; j_gene: TRBJ1-4; d_gene: TRBD1; v_gene: TRBV5-1; CDR3nt: TGCGCCAGCAGCCTCACAGGGGCTTTTGAAAAACTGTTTTTT; CDR3aa: CASSLTGAFEKLFF
abundance: few; j_gene: TRBJ2-7; d_gene: .; v_gene: TRBV3-1; CDR3nt: TGTGCCAGCAGCAGAAGCGGCGACACGGGCGAGCAGTACTTC; CDR3aa: CASSRSGDTGEQYF
abundance: many; j_gene: TRBJ2-6; d_gene: TRBD2; v_gene: TRBV20-1; CDR3nt: TGCAGTGCTACCGGACTAGCGGGGGACTCTGGGGCCAACGTCCTGACTTTC; CDR3aa: CSATGLAGDSGANVLTF
abundance: many; j_gene: TRBJ2-3; d_gene: TRBD2; v_gene: TRBV12-3/TRBV12-4; CDR3nt: TGTGCCAGCAGGGGGACTAGCGGATCAGATACGCAGTATTTT; CDR3aa: CASRGTSGSDTQYF
abundance: .; j_gene: TRBJ2-5; d_gene: .; v_gene: TRBV18; CDR3nt: TGTGCCAGCTATAGTGGGCGACAGGAGAAAGAGACCCAGTACTTC; CDR3aa: CASYSGRQEKETQYF